This T cell receptor (beta chain) was observed in a study of T cells in Graves' hyperthyroidism and ophthalmopathy. The TCR beta CDR3 regions underwent amplification using RNA transcripts as the source. A set of HTBI primers served as the primers for a first-round RT-PCR of the TCR CDR3. Using its own MiXCR run on the multiplex PCR reads, TCRdb lists one record per CDR3 protein. The sample lists 300,000 to 400,000 distinct CDR3 sequences; approximately 14% were seen once. Per germline, CDR1 SGHRS and CDR2 YFSETQ. CDR3 length equals 16 residues. V was cut by 4 bases and J by 4 bases, with 21 bases left in between. This clonotype has more than one count but fewer than ten.

Sequenced: blood. The chain joins TRBV5-1 to TRBJ2-7; a weak D match, TRBD1 (6 bases). The receptor was derived from a woman in her sixties with Graves' hyperthyroidism. CDR3 residues: CASSGGHTTPPYEQYF. CDR3 DNA sequence: TGCGCCAGCAGCGGGGGACACACCACACCACCATACGAGCAGTACTTC.